This T cell receptor (beta chain) was found in a study of OX40 agonist ivuxolimab in advanced cancers. Study information: The patients received agonistic anti-OX40 (CD134) antibody ivuxolimab. Hepatocellular carcinoma, melanoma, renal cell or head and neck cancer occurred in dose-escalation patients.

Repertoires were generated with immunoSEQ multiplex PCR, while TCRdb's copy carries only in-frame clones and drops some. The sample holds around 37,000 clones, 81% seen once. Of note for this clone: The antigen remains unidentified.

Germline V CDR1 and CDR2: MNHEY, SVGAGI. The CDR3 totals 14 residues. The V end lost 6 bases, the J end lost 5 bases, and 13 bases lay between the germline ends. General study results and limits: Relative to CD4+, CD8+ T cells held more expanded clones on average.

The chain has TRBV6-5 and TRBJ1-4, with D perhaps TRBD1 (6 bases). The clonotype was recovered from an adult with an advanced solid tumor such as melanoma, head and neck, liver or kidney cancer. The material sequenced was CD4+ or CD8+ T cells sorted from blood, taken in a trial of the OX40 agonist ivuxolimab. The CDR3, as DNA: TGTGCCAGCAGCATAACAGGGAAGAATGAAAAACTGTTTTTT. It codes for CASSITGKNEKLFF.